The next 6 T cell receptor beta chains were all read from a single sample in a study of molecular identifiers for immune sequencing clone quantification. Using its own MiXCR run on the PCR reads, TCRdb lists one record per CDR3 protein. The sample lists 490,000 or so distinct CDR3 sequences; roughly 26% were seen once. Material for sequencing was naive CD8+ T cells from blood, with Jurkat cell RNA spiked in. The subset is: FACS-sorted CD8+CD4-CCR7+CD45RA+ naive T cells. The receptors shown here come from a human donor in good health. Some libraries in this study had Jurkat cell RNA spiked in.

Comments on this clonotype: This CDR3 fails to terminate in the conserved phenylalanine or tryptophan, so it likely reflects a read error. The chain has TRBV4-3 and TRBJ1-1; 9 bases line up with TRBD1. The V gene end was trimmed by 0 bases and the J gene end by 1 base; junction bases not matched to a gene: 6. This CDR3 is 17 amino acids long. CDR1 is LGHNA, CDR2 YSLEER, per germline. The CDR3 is CASSQDRTGGQNTEAFL. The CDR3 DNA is TGCGCCAGCAGCCAAGATAGAACAGGGGGCCAGAACACTGAAGCTTTCCTT.

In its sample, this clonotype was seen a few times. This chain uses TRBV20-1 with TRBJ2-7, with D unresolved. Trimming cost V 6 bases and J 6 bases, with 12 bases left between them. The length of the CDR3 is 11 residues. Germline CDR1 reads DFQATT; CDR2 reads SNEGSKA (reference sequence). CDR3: CSAYPGLEQYF. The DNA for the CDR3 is TGCAGTGCCTACCCGGGCCTCGAGCAGTACTTC.

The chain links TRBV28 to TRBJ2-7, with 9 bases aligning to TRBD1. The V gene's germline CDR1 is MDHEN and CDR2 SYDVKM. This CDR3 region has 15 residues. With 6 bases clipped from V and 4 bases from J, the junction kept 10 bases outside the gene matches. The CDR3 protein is CASRPPRQGEYEQYF. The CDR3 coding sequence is TGTGCCAGCAGACCCCCCCGACAGGGGGAATACGAGCAGTACTTC. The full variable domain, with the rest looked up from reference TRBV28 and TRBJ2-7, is DVKVTQSSRYLVKRTGEKVFLECVQDMDHENMFWYRQDPGLGLRLIYFSYDVKMKEKGDIPEGYSVSREKKERFSLILESASTNQTSMYLCASRPPRQGEYEQYFGPGTRLTVT.

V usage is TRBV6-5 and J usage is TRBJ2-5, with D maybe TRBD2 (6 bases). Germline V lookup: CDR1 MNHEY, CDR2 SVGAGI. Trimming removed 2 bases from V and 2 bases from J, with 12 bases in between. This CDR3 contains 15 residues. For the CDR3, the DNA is TGTGCCAGCAGTTACGGAGGGAGGCGGCAAGAGACCCAGTACTTC. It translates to CASSYGGRRQETQYF.

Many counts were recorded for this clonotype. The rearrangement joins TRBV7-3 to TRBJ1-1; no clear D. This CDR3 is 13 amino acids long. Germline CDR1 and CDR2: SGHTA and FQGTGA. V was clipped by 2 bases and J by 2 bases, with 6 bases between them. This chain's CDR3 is CASSLSSNTEAFF. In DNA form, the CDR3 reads TGTGCCAGCAGCTTATCCAGCAACACTGAAGCTTTCTTT.

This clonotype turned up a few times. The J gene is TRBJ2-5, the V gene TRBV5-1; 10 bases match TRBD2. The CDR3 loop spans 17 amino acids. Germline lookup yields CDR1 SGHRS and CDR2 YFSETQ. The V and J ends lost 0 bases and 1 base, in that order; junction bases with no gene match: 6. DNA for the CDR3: TGCGCCAGCAGCTTGGGGGCGTCTAGCGGGGGCCAAGAGACCCAGTACTTC. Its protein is CASSLGASSGGQETQYF.